The text below deals with one T cell receptor beta chain. These data come from a study of T cell changes during pregnancy in multiple sclerosis. The data were produced by immunoSEQ multiplex PCR, yet TCRdb's version contains in-frame clones alone and is incomplete. The data hold 39,000 or so clones, with over 80% observed a single time. This receptor was taken from a female donor with multiple sclerosis, enrolled in a pregnancy study. Sequences were derived from CD8+ T cells from peripheral blood mononuclear cells, sampled before pregnancy.

CDR3 protein: CASSFGDRAEGYTF. The CDR3 bases are TGTGCCAGCAGCTTCGGGGACAGGGCCGAGGGCTACACCTTC. The chain combines TRBV5-4 with TRBJ1-2, with 9 bases fitting TRBD1. J lost 8 bases, V lost 2 bases, and 7 bases had no gene match. The germline CDR1 and CDR2 sequences are SGHNT and YYREEE (reference sequence). This CDR3 is 14 amino acids long.